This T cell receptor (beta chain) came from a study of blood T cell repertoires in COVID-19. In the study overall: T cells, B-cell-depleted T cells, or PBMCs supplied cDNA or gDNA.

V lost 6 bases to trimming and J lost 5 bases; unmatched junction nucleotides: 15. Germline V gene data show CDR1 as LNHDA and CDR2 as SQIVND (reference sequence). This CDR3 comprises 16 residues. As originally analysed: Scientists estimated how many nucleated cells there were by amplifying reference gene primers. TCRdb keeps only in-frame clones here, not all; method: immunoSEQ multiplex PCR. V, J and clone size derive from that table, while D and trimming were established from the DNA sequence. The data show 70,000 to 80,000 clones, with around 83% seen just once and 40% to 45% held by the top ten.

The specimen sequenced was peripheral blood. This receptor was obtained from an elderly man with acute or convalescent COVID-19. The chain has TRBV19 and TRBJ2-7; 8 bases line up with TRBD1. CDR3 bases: TGTGCCAGTAGCGAAGGGGGACAGGCCGAAGGGGACGAGCAGTACTTC. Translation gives CASSEGGQAEGDEQYF.